This record covers a single T cell receptor (beta chain). The target antigen is unknown. The CDR3 runs to 14 residues. From germline, CDR1 is SEHNR and CDR2 FQNEAQ (reference sequence). With V trimmed by 5 bases and J by 4 bases, 7 bases remained unmatched. The data belong to a study of Ad26.COV2.S vaccination and SARS-CoV-2 variants. Study results and caveats: Those who received vaccine or placebo ended up with similar non-spike TCR breadth.

The assay was immunoSEQ multiplex PCR, and TCRdb's table has in-frame clones only and misses some. The table includes about 350,000 clones, roughly 85% detected once. Treatment in this sample: 15 to 20 received Ad26.COV2.S at low or high dose, single or two shots; about five received placebo; per-sample allocation not given. It was on day 63 after the first vaccine or placebo injection that samples were taken. The source was peripheral blood, collected in a trial of Ad26.COV2.S vaccine versus placebo. This receptor was identified in a person aged 18-65 years who received the Ad26.COV2.S COVID-19 vaccine or a placebo. V and J are TRBV7-9 and TRBJ1-2, with 7 bases lining up with TRBD1. CDR3 bases: TGTGCCAGCAGCGCCCGGGACAGAACCTATGGCTACACCTTC. This translates into CASSARDRTYGYTF.